This T cell receptor beta chain was obtained from a study of CD8 T cells in Susac syndrome. Whole-study findings and limits: In Susac patients, clonal expansion was not detected in CD4+ cells.

Regarding this clonotype: The antigen remains unidentified.

After extraction with the RNeasy kit, about 0.45 to 1 ug of the RNA was reverse transcribed using random hexamers. TCR beta CDR3 was amplified by immunoSEQ covering 54 Vbeta and 13 Jbeta. TCRdb reprocessed the immunoSEQ multiplex PCR reads via MiXCR and lists one record per CDR3 protein. The table includes roughly 150,000 distinct CDR3 sequences, 95% detected once. This CDR3 has 14 amino acids. CDR1 MGHDK and CDR2 SYGVNS come from the germline V gene. V lost 6 bases and J lost 5, with 16 bases in between. FACS enriched CD8+ TEMRA cells, while bulk CD8+ and CD4+ were negatively isolated. The chain employs TRBV25-1 and TRBJ1-2; D possibly corresponds to TRBD1 (6 bases). The sample taken for sequencing was CD4+ T cells from PBMCs. The source is a human donor with Susac syndrome. The CDR3 is CASRTGIEGYGYTF. As DNA, the CDR3 is TGTGCCAGCAGGACAGGCATTGAGGGATATGGCTACACCTTC.